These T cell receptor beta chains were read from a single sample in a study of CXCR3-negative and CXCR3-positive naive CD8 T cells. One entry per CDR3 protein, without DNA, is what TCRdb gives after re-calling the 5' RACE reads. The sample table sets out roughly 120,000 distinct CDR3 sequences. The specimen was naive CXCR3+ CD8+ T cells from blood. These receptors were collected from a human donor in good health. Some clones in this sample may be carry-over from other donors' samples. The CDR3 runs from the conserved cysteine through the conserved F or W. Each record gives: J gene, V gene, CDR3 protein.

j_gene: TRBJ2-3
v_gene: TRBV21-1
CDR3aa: CASSKGVFADGGTDTQYF

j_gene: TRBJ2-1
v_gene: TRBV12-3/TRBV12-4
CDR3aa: CASSYTRDEQFF

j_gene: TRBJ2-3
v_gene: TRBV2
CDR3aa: CASSDPDTATDTQYF

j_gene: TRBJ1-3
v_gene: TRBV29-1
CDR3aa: CSVGKGTGNTIYF

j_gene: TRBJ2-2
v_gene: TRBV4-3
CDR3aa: CASSQDRGLSTGELFF

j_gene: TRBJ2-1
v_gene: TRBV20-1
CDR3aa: CSADLNRGGNEQFF

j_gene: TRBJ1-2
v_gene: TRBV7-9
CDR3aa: CASSAPGQGANYGYTF

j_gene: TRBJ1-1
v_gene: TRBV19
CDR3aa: CASSIPGYGLEAFF

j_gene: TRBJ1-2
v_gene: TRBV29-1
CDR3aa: CSVVWQEFDGYTF

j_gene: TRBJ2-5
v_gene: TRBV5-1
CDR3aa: CASSLELAGNQETQYF

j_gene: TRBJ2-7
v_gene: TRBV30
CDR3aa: CAWTGDLEQYF

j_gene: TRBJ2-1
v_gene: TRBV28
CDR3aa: CASSFPPGQGINEQFF

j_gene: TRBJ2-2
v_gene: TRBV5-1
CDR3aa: CASSPGLAGVTGELVF

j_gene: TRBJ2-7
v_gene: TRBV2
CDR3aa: CASSEALPWTSGRIHSYEQYF

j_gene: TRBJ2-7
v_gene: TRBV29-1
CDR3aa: CSVEEVQGSYEQYF

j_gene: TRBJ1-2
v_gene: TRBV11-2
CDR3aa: CASSIGTALYGYTF

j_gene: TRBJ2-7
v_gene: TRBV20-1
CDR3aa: CSAKEGGYEQYF

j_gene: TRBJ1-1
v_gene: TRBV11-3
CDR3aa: CASSPFVGKNTEAFF

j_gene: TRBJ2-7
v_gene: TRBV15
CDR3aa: CATQRTADSYEQYF

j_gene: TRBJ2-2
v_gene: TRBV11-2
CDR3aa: CASSLLRMGAGELFF

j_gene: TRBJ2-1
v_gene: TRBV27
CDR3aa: CASSLVGHPVYNEQFF

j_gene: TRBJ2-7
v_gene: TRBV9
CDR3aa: CASSVGVGRTYEQYF

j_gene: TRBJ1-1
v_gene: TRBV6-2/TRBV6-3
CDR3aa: CASSRTGGDTEAFF

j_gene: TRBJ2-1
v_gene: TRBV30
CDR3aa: CAWSPTDEQFF

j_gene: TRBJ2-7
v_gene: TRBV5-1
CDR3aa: CASSLNPLYEQYF

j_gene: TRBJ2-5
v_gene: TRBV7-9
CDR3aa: CASSGSDRGQFETQYF

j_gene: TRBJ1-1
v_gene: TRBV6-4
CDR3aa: CASSEGTEAFF

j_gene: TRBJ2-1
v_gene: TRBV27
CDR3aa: CASNLPDSVEQFF

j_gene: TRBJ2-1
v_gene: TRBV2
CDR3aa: CASSEEGQGKTYNEQFF

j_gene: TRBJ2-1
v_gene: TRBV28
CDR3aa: CASSLRGSRVNEQFF

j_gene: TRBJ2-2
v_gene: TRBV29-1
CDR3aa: CSVVRQGSTGELFF